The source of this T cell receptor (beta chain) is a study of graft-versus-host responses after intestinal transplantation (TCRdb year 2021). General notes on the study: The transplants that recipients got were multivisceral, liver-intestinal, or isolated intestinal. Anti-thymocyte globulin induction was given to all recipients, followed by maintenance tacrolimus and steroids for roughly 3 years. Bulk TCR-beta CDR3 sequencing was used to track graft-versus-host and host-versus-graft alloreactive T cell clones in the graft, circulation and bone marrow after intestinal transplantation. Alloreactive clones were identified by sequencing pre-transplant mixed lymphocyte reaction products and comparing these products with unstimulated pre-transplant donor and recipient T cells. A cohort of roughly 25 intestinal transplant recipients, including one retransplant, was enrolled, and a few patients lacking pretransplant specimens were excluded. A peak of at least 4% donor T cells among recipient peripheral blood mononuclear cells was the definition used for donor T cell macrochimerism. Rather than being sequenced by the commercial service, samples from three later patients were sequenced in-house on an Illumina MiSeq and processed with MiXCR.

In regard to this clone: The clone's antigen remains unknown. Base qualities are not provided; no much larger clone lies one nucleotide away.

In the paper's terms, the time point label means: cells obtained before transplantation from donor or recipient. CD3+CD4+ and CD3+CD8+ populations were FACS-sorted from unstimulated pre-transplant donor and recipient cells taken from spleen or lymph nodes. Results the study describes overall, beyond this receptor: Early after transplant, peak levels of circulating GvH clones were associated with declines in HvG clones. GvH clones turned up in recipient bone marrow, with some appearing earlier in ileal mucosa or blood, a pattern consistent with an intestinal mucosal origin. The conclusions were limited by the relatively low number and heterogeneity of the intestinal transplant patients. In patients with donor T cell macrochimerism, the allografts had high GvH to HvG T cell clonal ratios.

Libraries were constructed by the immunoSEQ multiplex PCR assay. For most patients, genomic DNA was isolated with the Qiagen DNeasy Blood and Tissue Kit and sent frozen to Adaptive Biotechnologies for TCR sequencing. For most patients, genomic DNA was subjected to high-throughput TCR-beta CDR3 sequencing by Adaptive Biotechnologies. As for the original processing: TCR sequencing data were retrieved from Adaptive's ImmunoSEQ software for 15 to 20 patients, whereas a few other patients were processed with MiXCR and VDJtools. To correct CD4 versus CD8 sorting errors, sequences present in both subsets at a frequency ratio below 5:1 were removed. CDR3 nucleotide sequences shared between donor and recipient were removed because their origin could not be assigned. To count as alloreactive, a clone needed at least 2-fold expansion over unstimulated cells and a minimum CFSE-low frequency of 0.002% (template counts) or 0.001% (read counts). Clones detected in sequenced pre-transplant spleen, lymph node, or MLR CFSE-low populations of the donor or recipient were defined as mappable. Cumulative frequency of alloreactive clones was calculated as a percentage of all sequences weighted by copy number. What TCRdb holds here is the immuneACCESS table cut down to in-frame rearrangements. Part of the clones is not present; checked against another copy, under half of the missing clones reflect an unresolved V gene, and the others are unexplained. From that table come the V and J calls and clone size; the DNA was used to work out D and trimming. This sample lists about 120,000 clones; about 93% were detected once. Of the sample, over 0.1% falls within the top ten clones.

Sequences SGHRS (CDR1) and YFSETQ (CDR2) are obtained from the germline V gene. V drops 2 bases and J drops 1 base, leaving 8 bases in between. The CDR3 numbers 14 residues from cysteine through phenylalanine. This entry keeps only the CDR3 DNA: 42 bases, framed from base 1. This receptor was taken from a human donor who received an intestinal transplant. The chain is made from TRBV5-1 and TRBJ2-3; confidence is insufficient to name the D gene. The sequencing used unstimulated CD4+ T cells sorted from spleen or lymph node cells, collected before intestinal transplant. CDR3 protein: CASSFDGRTDTQYF. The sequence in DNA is TGCGCCAGCAGCTTTGACGGCCGCACAGATACGCAGTATTTT.